This T cell receptor (beta chain) was recovered during a study of T-cell memory formation after mild COVID-19. Across the study: There were largely donor-specific TCR clusters. The study's findings and limits: Pre-infection memory held some responding clones, suggesting pre-existing cross-reactive T cells responded.

V shed 0 bases, J shed 4 bases, and the junction held 2 bases outside the gene matches. CDR3 length: 15 amino acids. CDR1 is SGDLS, CDR2 YYNGEE, per germline. This clonotype has at least ten counts. Its antigen is unidentified. Barcoded TCR alpha and TCR beta cDNA libraries with UMIs came from 5'RACE using constant-segment primers. TCRdb independently ran MiXCR on the 5' RACE reads; one entry per CDR3 protein. The sample lists about 360,000 distinct CDR3 sequences; approximately 12% were seen once. Sequenced: PBMCs or a T cell subset sorted from them (not recorded which). The chain employs TRBV9 and TRBJ2-3; 10 bases match TRBD2. The clonotype was recovered from a man younger than 35 who had mild COVID-19 (a few samples of this study predate the infection). Cell type and time point are not known. CDR3 nucleotides: TGTGCCAGCAGCGTAGGTGGACTAGCGGCAGATACGCAGTATTTT. It translates to CASSVGGLAADTQYF.